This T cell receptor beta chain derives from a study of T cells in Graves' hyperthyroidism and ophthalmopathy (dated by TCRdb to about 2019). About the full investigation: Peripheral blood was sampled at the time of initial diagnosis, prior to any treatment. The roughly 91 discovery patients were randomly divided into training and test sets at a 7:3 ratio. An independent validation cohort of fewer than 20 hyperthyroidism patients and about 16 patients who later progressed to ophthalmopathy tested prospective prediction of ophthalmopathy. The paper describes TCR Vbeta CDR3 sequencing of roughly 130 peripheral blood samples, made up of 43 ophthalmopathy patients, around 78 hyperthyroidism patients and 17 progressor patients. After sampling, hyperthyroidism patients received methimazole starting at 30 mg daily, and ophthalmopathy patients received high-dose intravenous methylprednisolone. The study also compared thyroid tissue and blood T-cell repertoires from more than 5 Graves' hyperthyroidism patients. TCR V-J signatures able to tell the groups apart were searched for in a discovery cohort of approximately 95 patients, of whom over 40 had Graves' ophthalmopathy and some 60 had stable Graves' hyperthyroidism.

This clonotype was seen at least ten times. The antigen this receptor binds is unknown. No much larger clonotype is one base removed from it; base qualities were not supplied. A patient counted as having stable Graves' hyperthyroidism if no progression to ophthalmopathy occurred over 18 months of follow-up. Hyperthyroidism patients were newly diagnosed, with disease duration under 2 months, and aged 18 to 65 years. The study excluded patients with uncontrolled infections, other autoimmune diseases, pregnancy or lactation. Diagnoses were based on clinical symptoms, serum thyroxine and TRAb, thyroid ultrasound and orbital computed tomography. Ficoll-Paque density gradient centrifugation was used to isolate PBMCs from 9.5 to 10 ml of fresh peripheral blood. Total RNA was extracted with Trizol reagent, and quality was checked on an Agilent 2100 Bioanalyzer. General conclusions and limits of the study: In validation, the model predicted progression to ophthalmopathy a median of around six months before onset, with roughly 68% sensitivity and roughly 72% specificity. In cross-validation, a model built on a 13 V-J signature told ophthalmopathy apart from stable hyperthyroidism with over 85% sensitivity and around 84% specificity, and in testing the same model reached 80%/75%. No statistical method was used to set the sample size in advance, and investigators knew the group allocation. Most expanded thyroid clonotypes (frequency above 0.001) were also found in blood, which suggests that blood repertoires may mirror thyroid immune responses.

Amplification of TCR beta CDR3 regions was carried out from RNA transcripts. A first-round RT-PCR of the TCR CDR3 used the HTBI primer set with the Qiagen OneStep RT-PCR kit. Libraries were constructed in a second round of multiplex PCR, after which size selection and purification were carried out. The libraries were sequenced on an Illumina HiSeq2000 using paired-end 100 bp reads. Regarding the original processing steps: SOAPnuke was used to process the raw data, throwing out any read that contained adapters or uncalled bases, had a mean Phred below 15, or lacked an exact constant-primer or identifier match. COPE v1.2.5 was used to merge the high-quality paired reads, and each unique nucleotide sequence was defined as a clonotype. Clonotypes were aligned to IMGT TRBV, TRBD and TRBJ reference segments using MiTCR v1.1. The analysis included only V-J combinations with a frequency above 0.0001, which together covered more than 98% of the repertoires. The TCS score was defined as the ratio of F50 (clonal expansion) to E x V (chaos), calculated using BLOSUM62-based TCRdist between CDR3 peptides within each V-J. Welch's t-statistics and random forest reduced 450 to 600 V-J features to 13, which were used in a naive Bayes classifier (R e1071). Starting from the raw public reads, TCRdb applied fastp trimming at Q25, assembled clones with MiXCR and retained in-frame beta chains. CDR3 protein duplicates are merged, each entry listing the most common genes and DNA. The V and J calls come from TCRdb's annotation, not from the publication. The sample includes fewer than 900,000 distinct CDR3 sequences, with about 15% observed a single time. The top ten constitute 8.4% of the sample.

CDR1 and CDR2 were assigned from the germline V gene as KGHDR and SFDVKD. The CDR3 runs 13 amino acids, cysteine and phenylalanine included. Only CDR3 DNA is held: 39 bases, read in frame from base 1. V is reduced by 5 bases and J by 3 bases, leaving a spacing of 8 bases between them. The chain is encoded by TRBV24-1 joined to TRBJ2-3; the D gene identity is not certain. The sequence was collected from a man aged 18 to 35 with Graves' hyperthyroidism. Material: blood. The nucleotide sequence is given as TGTGCCACCAGTGCGGTCGGGACAGATACGCAGTATTTT. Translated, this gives CATSAVGTDTQYF.